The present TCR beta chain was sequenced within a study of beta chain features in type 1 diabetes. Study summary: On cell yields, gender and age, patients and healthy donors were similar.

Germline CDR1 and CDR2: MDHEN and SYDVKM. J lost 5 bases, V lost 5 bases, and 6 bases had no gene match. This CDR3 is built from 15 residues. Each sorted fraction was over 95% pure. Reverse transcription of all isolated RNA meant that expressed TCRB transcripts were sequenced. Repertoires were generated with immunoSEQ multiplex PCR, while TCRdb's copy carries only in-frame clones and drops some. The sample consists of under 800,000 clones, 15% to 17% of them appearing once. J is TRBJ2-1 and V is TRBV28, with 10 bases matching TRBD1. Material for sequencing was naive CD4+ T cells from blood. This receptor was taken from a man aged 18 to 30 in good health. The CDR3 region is CASSPGQGSHNEQFF. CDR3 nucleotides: TGTGCCAGCAGTCCGGGACAGGGGTCCCACAATGAGCAGTTCTTC.